These 10 T cell receptor beta chains were all obtained from the same sample, sequenced in a study of T-cell memory formation after mild COVID-19 (dated by TCRdb to the early 2020s). Library prep was done by 5' RACE. The sequencer was an Illumina NovaSeq 6000. Clones were called with MiXCR by TCRdb after fastp trimmed the public reads at Q25, and only in-frame beta chains were retained. Rows matching on CDR3 protein sequence are summarized as one entry with the most common DNA and genes. For this sample there are around 340,000 distinct CDR3 sequences; approximately 15% appear just once. The ten largest account for 22% of the sample. The specimen was PBMCs or a T cell subset sorted from them (not recorded which). The receptor source for this set is a man aged 18 to 35 who had mild COVID-19 (a few samples of this study predate the infection). The sample titles of this study are shuffled in the database, so cell type and time point are left out; the donor was told from shared clones.

To note about this clonotype: This clone may be a read error of a much larger clone one base away. The chain recombines TRBV7-2 with TRBJ1-5, with TRBD1 matching 8 bases. The CDR3 loop spans 15 amino acids. Germline CDR1 and CDR2: SGHTA and FQGNSA. The CDR3 protein is CASSLQGARGQHQHF. CDR3 coding DNA: TGTGCCAGCAGCTTACAGGGGGCGCGGGGTCAGCACCAGCATTTT.

CDR3 DNA: TGTGCCAGCTTGGAACAGAACTCTGGAAACACCATATATTTT. This codes for CASLEQNSGNTIYF. V usage is TRBV12-3 or TRBV12-4 and J usage is TRBJ1-3; D is ambiguous. Between the trimmed V and J ends, which lost 8 bases and 0 bases, there was a span of 11 bases. The CDR3 has 14 amino acids.

This clonotype was picked up a small number of times. The chain recombines TRBV20-1 with TRBJ2-3; 12 bases align to TRBD2. Per the germline V gene, CDR1 is DFQATT and CDR2 is SNEGSKA (reference sequence). V lost 3 bases and J lost 1; bases outside the gene matches: 8. CDR3 length: 17 residues. The CDR3 loop reads CSARTSGGQGGTDTQYF. CDR3 nucleotides: TGCAGTGCTAGGACTAGCGGGGGCCAAGGAGGCACAGATACGCAGTATTTT.

This chain uses TRBV7-9 with TRBJ2-1, with D possibly called TRBD1 or TRBD2 (5 bases each). The CDR3 has 12 amino acids. Trimming pared 5 bases from V and 12 bases from J, leaving 14 bases between. The germline CDR1 and CDR2 sequences are SEHNR and FQNEAQ (reference sequence). The CDR3 bases are TGTGCCAGCAGCGCTAACCCGGGACCGCAGTTCTTC. It is translated as CASSANPGPQFF.

This rearrangement joins TRBV7-9 to TRBJ1-2, with a possible D match to TRBD1 (6 bases). CDR3 size: 14 residues. CDR1 is SEHNR and CDR2 is FQNEAQ in the germline V gene (reference sequence). Trimming took off 1 base at V and 4 bases at J, with 10 bases between the two ends. Here the CDR3 reads CASSLGGRSYGYTF. The CDR3 nucleotides read TGTGCCAGCAGCTTAGGGGGGCGCAGCTATGGCTACACCTTC. Together with reference TRBV7-9 and TRBJ1-2, the CDR3 gives the full variable domain: DTGVSQNPRHKITKRGQNVTFRCDPISEHNRLYWYRQTLGQGPEFLTYFQNEAQLEKSRLLSDRFSAERPKGSFSTLEIQRTEQGDSAMYLCASSLGGRSYGYTFGSGTRLTVV.

V is TRBV9 and J is TRBJ2-7; tentatively, D is TRBD1 (6 bases). In germline, CDR1 is SGDLS, CDR2 YYNGEE. V shed 0 bases and J shed 3 bases, with 10 bases lying between them. CDR3 length equals 14 residues. The CDR3 DNA reads TGTGCCAGCAGCGTAGGGACAGAATTCTACGAGCAGTACTTC. The encoded protein is CASSVGTEFYEQYF. Drawing the rest from reference TRBV9 and TRBJ2-7, the complete variable domain is DSGVTQTPKHLITATGQRVTLRCSPRSGDLSVYWYQQSLDQGLQFLIQYYNGEERAKGNILERFSAQQFPDLHSELNLSSLELGDSALYFCASSVGTEFYEQYFGPGTRLTVT.

J is TRBJ1-2 and V is TRBV20-1, with D uncertain. V was cut by 1 base and J by 8 bases, with 17 bases left in between. The CDR3 totals 14 residues. Germline V CDR1 and CDR2: DFQATT, SNEGSKA (reference sequence). CDR3: CSARAWGNRLGYTF. The DNA of the CDR3 is TGCAGTGCTAGAGCTTGGGGAAATCGCCTAGGCTACACCTTC.

This clonotype was counted only a few times. The V call is TRBV9, the J call TRBJ2-1, with TRBD1 matching over 7 bases. Germline CDR1 and CDR2: SGDLS and YYNGEE. The CDR3 runs 15 residues. The trim removed 3 bases at V and 7 bases at J, leaving 10 bases unmatched. The DNA for the CDR3 is TGTGCCAGCAGCGCCCCGTATGCCAGGGGGAATGAGCAGTTCTTC. Translation: CASSAPYARGNEQFF.

This rearrangement joins TRBV5-1 to TRBJ1-1, with D possibly being TRBD1 (5 bases). The CDR3 has 15 residues. The V and J ends lost 5 bases and 4 bases respectively, with 18 bases between them. The V gene's germline CDR1 is SGHRS and CDR2 YFSETQ. Here the CDR3 reads CASRREQVSGTEAFF. In DNA, the CDR3 is TGCGCCAGCAGAAGGGAACAGGTATCCGGCACTGAAGCTTTCTTT.

V is TRBV15 and J is TRBJ1-5; a weak D match, TRBD1 (6 bases). Trimming stripped 5 bases from V and 3 bases from J, with 14 bases between. The CDR3 extends over 15 amino acids. The V gene's germline CDR1 is LNHNV and CDR2 YYDKDF (reference sequence). CDR3 loop: CATSGHRTANQPQHF. CDR3 sequence (DNA): TGTGCCACCAGCGGACACAGGACAGCCAATCAGCCCCAGCATTTT.